This TCR beta chain was profiled in a study of blood T cell repertoires in COVID-19. For the study at large: The cDNA or gDNA used as material had been derived from T cells, B-cell-depleted T cells, or PBMCs.

Authors' analysis steps: Reference gene primers were amplified, and this amplification served to estimate nucleated cell counts. Here immunoSEQ multiplex PCR was the method, and the copy in TCRdb shows in-frame clones only, minus some. V and J calls and clone size are those listed in that table; D and trimming were worked out from the DNA. The top ten clones hold about 16% of a sample with about 130,000 clones, just under 85% of them seen once. CDR1 is LGHDT and CDR2 is YNNKEL in the germline V gene (reference sequence). With 0 bases clipped from V and 4 bases from J, the junction kept 4 bases outside the gene matches. The CDR3 is made up of 16 amino acids.

The sequencing sample was made of peripheral blood. The chain employs TRBV3-1 (or the pseudogene TRBV3-2) and TRBJ1-2; 11 nucleotides line up with TRBD1. The clonotype originates from a woman in her forties or fifties with acute or convalescent COVID-19. As DNA, the CDR3 is TGTGCCAGCAGCCAAGAAACCGGGACAGGGGGCTATGGCTACACCTTC. The encoded protein is CASSQETGTGGYGYTF.